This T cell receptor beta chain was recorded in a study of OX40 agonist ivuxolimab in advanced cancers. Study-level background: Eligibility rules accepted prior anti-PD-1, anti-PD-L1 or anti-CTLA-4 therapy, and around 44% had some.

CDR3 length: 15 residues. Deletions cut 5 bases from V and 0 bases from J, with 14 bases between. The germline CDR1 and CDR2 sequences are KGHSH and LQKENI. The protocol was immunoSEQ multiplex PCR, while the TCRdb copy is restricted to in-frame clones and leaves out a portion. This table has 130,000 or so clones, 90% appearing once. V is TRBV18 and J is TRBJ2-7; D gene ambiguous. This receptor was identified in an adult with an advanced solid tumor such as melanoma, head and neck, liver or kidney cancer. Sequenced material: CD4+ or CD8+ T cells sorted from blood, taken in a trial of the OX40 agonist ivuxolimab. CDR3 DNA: TGTGCCAGCTCAAGGGCCATGACGGACTCCTACGAGCAGTACTTC. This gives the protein CASSRAMTDSYEQYF.